This passage covers 10 T cell receptor beta chains from one sample sequenced in a study of blood T cell repertoires in COVID-19. Some clones are missing from TCRdb's copy, which holds only in-frame ones; the method was immunoSEQ multiplex PCR. The table shows just under 85,000 clones, with about 83% occurring only once. Sequencing input: peripheral blood. The receptors come from a woman of 80 years or more with acute or convalescent COVID-19.

The rearrangement uses TRBV29-1 and TRBJ1-1; 7 bases agree with TRBD1. Germline CDR1 and CDR2: SQVTM and ANQGSEA. The CDR3 is 14 residues long. Trimming removed 0 bases from V and 1 base from J; junction bases left unmatched: 2. Written as DNA, the CDR3 is TGCAGCGTTGAAGAGGGACAGTGGAACACTGAAGCTTTCTTT. It codes for CSVEEGQWNTEAFF. The variable domain in full, with the rest retrieved from reference TRBV29-1 and TRBJ1-1, is SAVISQKPSRDICQRGTSLTIQCQVDSQVTMMFWYRQQPGQSLTLIATANQGSEATYESGFVIDKFPISRPNLTFSTLTVSNMSPEDSSIYLCSVEEGQWNTEAFFGQGTRLTVV.

This clone was detected only a few times. The chain links TRBV5-1 to TRBJ2-5; 7 nucleotides line up with TRBD2. Germline-derived CDR1 and CDR2 are SGHRS and YFSETQ. The CDR3 is 16 residues long. Trimming removed 4 bases from V and 5 bases from J; junction bases left unmatched: 14. The CDR3 loop is CASSPGLADRAETQYF. The CDR3, as DNA: TGCGCCAGCAGCCCCGGGCTAGCGGATAGGGCGGAGACCCAGTACTTC.

The CDR3 DNA follows: TGTGCCAGCAGTACGGGGACAGTGGGCGATTCACCCCTCCACTTT. This codes for CASSTGTVGDSPLHF. This sequence joins TRBV6-5 and TRBJ1-6, with TRBD1 matching over 7 bases. CDR1 and CDR2 (germline): MNHEY, SVGAGI. The CDR3 extends over 15 amino acids. Trimming took 5 bases from V and 8 from J; bases not matched to a gene: 9.

This clone was detected only a few times. The chain uses TRBV28 and TRBJ2-3; 13 nucleotides match TRBD2. This CDR3 comprises 18 residues. Germline assignment: CDR1 MDHEN and CDR2 SYDVKM. After removal of 7 bases from V and 6 bases from J, the junction contained 16 bases not matched to a gene. CDR3 sequence (DNA): TGTGCCAGCATGCGGCTTCTGGGACTAGCGGGACGATCTGATACGCAGTATTTT. It yields the protein CASMRLLGLAGRSDTQYF.

CDR3 sequence: CASSRILSGESTDTQYF. The CDR3 DNA reads TGCGCCAGCAGCCGGATTCTGAGCGGGGAGAGCACAGATACGCAGTATTTT. V is TRBV5-1 and J is TRBJ2-3, with 7 bases aligning to TRBD2. Germline values: CDR1 SGHRS, CDR2 YFSETQ. The CDR3 length is 17 residues. V trimming: 4 bases; J trimming: 0 bases; junction bases outside the gene matches: 11.

The V and J genes are TRBV27 and TRBJ1-5, with D tentatively TRBD1 (5 bases). This CDR3 has 15 amino acids. CDR1 is MNHEY and CDR2 is SMNVEV in the germline V gene (reference sequence). Between the trimmed V and J ends, which lost 4 bases and 4 bases, there was a span of 14 bases. CDR3 bases: TGTGCCAGCAGTTCGCTGTCGGGGGGGAATCAGCCCCAGCATTTT. Translated, it gives CASSSLSGGNQPQHF.

The rearrangement joins TRBV7-2 to TRBJ2-2, with unresolved D. The CDR3 length is 16 residues. Germline V gene data show CDR1 as SGHTA and CDR2 as FQGNSA. Trimming pared 1 base from V and 4 bases from J, leaving 13 bases between. CDR3: CASSLVGSRSTGELFF. Written as DNA, the CDR3 is TGTGCCAGCAGCTTAGTAGGTAGCCGGAGCACCGGGGAGCTGTTTTTT.

The V and J genes are TRBV5-1 and TRBJ2-3, with TRBD2 matching over 13 bases. Germline CDR1 and CDR2: SGHRS and YFSETQ. This CDR3 contains 16 residues. V was clipped by 0 bases and J by 4 bases; unmatched bases: 2. The CDR3 reads CASSLGTSGSPDTQYF. CDR3 DNA sequence: TGCGCCAGCAGCTTGGGGACTAGCGGGAGCCCAGATACGCAGTATTTT. The whole variable domain, filled in from reference TRBV5-1 and TRBJ2-3, reads KAGVTQTPRYLIKTRGQQVTLSCSPISGHRSVSWYQQTPGQGLQFLFEYFSETQRNKGNFPGRFSGRQFSNSRSEMNVSTLELGDSALYLCASSLGTSGSPDTQYFGPGTRLTVL.

The genes are TRBV12-2 and TRBJ2-5; the listed D gene, TRBD1, was not tested against the DNA. TRBV12-2 is a pseudogene segment. The CDR3 is 18 residues long. DNA for the CDR3: TGTGCAAGTCGCTTAGATCCTACCCCAAACAGGGGGCGAGAGACCCAGTACTTC. This codes for CASRLDPTPNRGRETQYF.

This clone occurred once. The chain is built from TRBV29-1 and TRBJ1-4; D unresolved. Germline V gene data show CDR1 as SQVTM and CDR2 as ANQGSEA. The CDR3 is made up of 13 amino acids. V was pared by 7 bases and J by 5 bases, with 14 bases between. CDR3 nucleotide sequence: TGCAGCGCGCAGCAAGGAGGAAATGAAAAACTGTTTTTT. Protein: CSAQQGGNEKLFF.